Shown below are 4 T cell receptor beta chains from a single sample sequenced in a study of blood T cell repertoires in COVID-19. TCRdb's copy holds only in-frame clones and misses some; the assay was immunoSEQ multiplex PCR. The repertoire holds about 350,000 clones, roughly 87% seen once, with roughly 0.94% in the top ten. Sequences were obtained from PBMCs or T cells enriched from blood (not recorded which). Source of these receptors: a woman aged 25 to 39 who had recovered from COVID-19.

V usage is TRBV27 and J usage is TRBJ1-6, with 10 bases aligning to TRBD1. V gave up 6 bases and J gave up 7 bases; unmatched junction bases: 3. This CDR3 has 14 amino acids. Germline values: CDR1 MNHEY, CDR2 SMNVEV (reference sequence). The CDR3 DNA is TGTGCCAGCAGGGGGGACAGGGGCAATTCACCCCTCCACTTT. It yields the protein CASRGDRGNSPLHF.

This rearrangement joins TRBV18 to TRBJ1-4; 9 nucleotides match TRBD1. The germline V gene encodes CDR1 KGHSH and CDR2 LQKENI. The CDR3 is made up of 16 amino acids. With 3 bases clipped from V and 8 bases from J, the junction kept 10 bases outside the gene matches. In DNA form, the CDR3 reads TGTGCCAGCTCACCTCCACCTCGGGACAGGGCCGAAAAACTGTTTTTT. The encoded protein is CASSPPPRDRAEKLFF.

J is TRBJ1-2 and V is TRBV15; D unclear. Germline CDR1 reads LNHNV; CDR2 reads YYDKDF (reference sequence). The CDR3 is 15 residues long. The V end was cut by 5 bases, the J end by 3 bases, with 16 bases between. CDR3 loop: CATSFPMRVDYGYTF. DNA of the CDR3: TGTGCCACCAGCTTCCCGATGCGAGTCGACTATGGCTACACCTTC.

This clone was picked up one time. V and J are TRBV6-2 or TRBV6-3 and TRBJ1-5, with TRBD1 matching over 11 bases. Germline V CDR1 and CDR2: MNHEY, SVGEGT. V gave up 0 bases and J gave up 4 bases; unmatched junction bases: 14. There are 20 residues in the CDR3. Here the CDR3 reads CASSYSRGTGGEFRNQPQHF. In nucleotides, the CDR3 is TGTGCCAGCAGTTACTCCCGAGGGACAGGGGGTGAGTTTAGAAATCAGCCCCAGCATTTT.